This record covers a single T cell receptor (beta chain). Antigen: not known. This specimen comes from a study of cytomegalovirus exposure and HLA in healthy donors. Study-wide context: From HLA-typed donors, an early data release held about 85 million unique TCRs.

The PCR used 60 Vbeta and 13 Jbeta primers. The protocol was immunoSEQ multiplex PCR, while the TCRdb copy is restricted to in-frame clones and leaves out a portion. The sample has about 160,000 clones, roughly 79% seen once. This CDR3 contains 15 residues. In germline, CDR1 is SGHRS, CDR2 YFSETQ. Trimming removed 4 bases from V and 2 bases from J, with 15 bases in between. Study-wide points: For presence/absence analyses, sequencing depth was assumed to be roughly uniform across donors. A later analysis reportedly found fewer N-insertions in an Asian-associated ancestry cluster than the roughly 670-donor mean.

The sequence came from a woman aged 45-65 years in good health and CMV-seronegative. Sequencing was performed on PBMCs. V is TRBV5-1 and J is TRBJ1-2, with no clear D. The CDR3 loop is CASSNHTSINYGYTF. Written as DNA, the CDR3 is TGCGCCAGCAGCAACCACACATCCATAAACTATGGCTACACCTTC.